The present TCR beta chain was sequenced within a study of cytomegalovirus exposure and HLA in healthy donors. V was clipped by 4 bases and J by 4 bases; unmatched bases: 8. This CDR3 has 16 residues. The germline V gene has CDR1 SEHNR and CDR2 FQNEAQ (reference sequence). Primers included in the PCR were 60 Vbeta and 13 Jbeta primers. The data were produced by immunoSEQ multiplex PCR, yet TCRdb's version contains in-frame clones alone and is incomplete. This sample yields about 94,000 clones, of which roughly 86% are seen a single time; over 9% belongs to the top ten. This TCR came from a human donor in good health. This chain joins TRBV7-9 and TRBJ2-7, with 12 nucleotides matching TRBD2. Sequencing input: PBMCs. DNA for the CDR3: TGTGCCAGCAGCTACGAAACCACTAGCGGGAGGTACGAGCAGTACTTC. Translation gives CASSYETTSGRYEQYF.